Ten or more counts support the clone carrying this T cell receptor (beta chain). As yet, its antigen is unknown. The data were obtained in a study of CD8 T cells in ankylosing spondylitis. It was by quantitative 5'-RACE with molecular barcodes that TCR beta libraries were made. TCRdb redid the calling of the 5' RACE reads with MiXCR, one entry per CDR3 protein. The data contain some 330,000 distinct CDR3 sequences, roughly 8% of them singletons. Trimming pared 4 bases from V and 4 bases from J, leaving 8 bases between. This CDR3 has 12 amino acids. Germline V CDR1 and CDR2: SQVTM, ANQGSEA. Study results and limitations: What appeared characteristic of ankylosing spondylitis blood was a TCR beta motif of fewer than ten highly homologous variants. Reportedly, matched ankylosing spondylitis synovial fluid was significantly enriched for disease-linked clones. A subset of motif variants has previously been described in the synovial fluid and blood of reactive arthritis.

The receptor was derived from a male donor with ankylosing spondylitis. Sequencing was carried out using blood, either unsorted or a sorted T cell fraction (not recorded which). The chain has TRBV29-1 and TRBJ1-5; maybe TRBD1 (6 bases). The CDR3 DNA follows: TGCAGCGTTGGGGGGCCGAATCAGCCCCAGCATTTT. Residues: CSVGGPNQPQHF.